The rows below give T cell receptor beta chains drawn from one sample of a study of cytomegalovirus exposure and HLA in healthy donors. The method was immunoSEQ multiplex PCR; TCRdb's version includes in-frame clones alone and lacks a portion of them. The sample totals approximately 150,000 clones. Specimen: PBMCs. These receptors were collected from a woman aged 40 to 49 in good health and CMV-seronegative. Both conserved end residues are part of each CDR3. A D gene is named only where the DNA matches it firmly.

d_call,v_call,j_call,cdr3_aa,cdr3_nt
.,TRBV2,TRBJ1-1,CASPSSRDSEATEAFF,TGTGCCAGTCCGAGTTCCCGGGACTCTGAGGCCACTGAAGCTTTCTTT
.,TRBV7-3,TRBJ2-2,CASSLVGGETGELFF,TGTGCCAGCAGCTTAGTGGGGGGAGAAACCGGGGAGCTGTTTTTT
TRBD1,TRBV19,TRBJ1-5,CASSIEGARFGSPQHF,TGTGCCAGTAGTATCGAGGGGGCGCGTTTTGGTTCGCCCCAGCATTTT
.,TRBV5-1,TRBJ1-2,CASSPTEPSGYGYTF,TGCGCCAGCAGCCCCACAGAGCCGAGCGGCTATGGCTACACCTTC
.,TRBV7-2,TRBJ2-2,CASSRESVVGELFF,TGTGCCAGCAGCCGCGAATCGGTGGTCGGGGAGCTGTTTTTT
TRBD2,TRBV11-2,TRBJ2-3,CASSRLAAVADTQYF,TGTGCCAGCAGCCGGCTAGCGGCCGTCGCAGATACGCAGTATTTT
TRBD1,TRBV6-1,TRBJ1-5,CASSGRTGMGNQPQHF,TGTGCCAGCAGTGGAAGGACAGGGATGGGCAATCAGCCCCAGCATTTT
TRBD1,TRBV13,TRBJ2-2,CASSFDRGTGELFF,TGTGCCAGCAGCTTCGACAGGGGGACCGGGGAGCTGTTTTTT
TRBD1,TRBV11-2,TRBJ2-3,CASSRDRVTDTQYF,TGTGCCAGCAGTCGGGACAGGGTAACAGATACGCAGTATTTT
.,TRBV5-8,TRBJ1-5,CASSKSGVTHQPQHF,TGTGCCAGCAGCAAATCCGGGGTGACCCATCAGCCCCAGCATTTT
.,TRBV15,TRBJ2-1,CATSRDLDGGHEQFF,TGTGCCACCAGCAGAGATCTCGACGGAGGGCATGAGCAGTTCTTC
.,TRBV7-2,TRBJ1-1,CASSFSPNTEAFF,TGTGCCAGCAGCTTCAGTCCGAACACTGAAGCTTTCTTT
.,TRBV29-1,TRBJ1-1,CSVRANTEAFF,TGCAGCGTTCGAGCGAACACTGAAGCTTTCTTT
TRBD1,TRBV19,TRBJ1-2,CASSTTGVNYGYTF,TGTGCCAGTAGTACGACAGGGGTGAACTATGGCTACACCTTC
TRBD1,TRBV6-1,TRBJ1-3,CASRWDRNSGNTIYF,TGTGCCAGCAGATGGGACAGGAACTCTGGAAACACCATATATTTT
.,TRBV18,TRBJ2-1,CASSPVGADNEQFF,TGTGCCAGCTCACCTGTGGGGGCGGACAATGAGCAGTTCTTC
.,TRBV19,TRBJ1-5,CASSFLDSFNQPQHF,TGTGCCAGTAGTTTTTTGGACAGCTTCAATCAGCCCCAGCATTTT
TRBD1,TRBV18,TRBJ1-1,CASSPAGQGFTEAFF,TGTGCCAGCTCACCCGCGGGACAGGGTTTCACTGAAGCTTTCTTT
TRBD1,TRBV7-9,TRBJ2-7,CASSVTTGLGYYEQYF,TGTGCCAGCAGCGTAACGACAGGGCTCGGGTACTACGAGCAGTACTTC
TRBD2,TRBV10-2,TRBJ2-3,CASRTSGGADTQYF,TGCGCCAGCAGAACCTCCGGGGGGGCAGATACGCAGTATTTT
TRBD1,TRBV7-3,TRBJ2-6,CASSRQGPGANVLTF,TGTGCCAGCAGCAGACAGGGTCCCGGGGCCAACGTCCTGACTTTC
TRBD2,TRBV6-6,TRBJ2-1,CASTYGLAGYNEQFF,TGTGCCAGCACATACGGACTAGCGGGCTACAATGAGCAGTTCTTC
TRBD2,TRBV19,TRBJ2-3,CASSGPTSGGPPSTDTQYF,TGTGCCAGTAGCGGCCCCACTAGCGGGGGGCCTCCTAGCACAGATACGCAGTATTTT
TRBD2,TRBV4-2,TRBJ2-3,CASSQATLAGGQADTQYF,TGTGCCAGCAGCCAAGCAACACTAGCGGGGGGCCAGGCAGATACGCAGTATTTT
TRBD1,TRBV5-1,TRBJ2-7,CASSFRQGASSNYYYEQYF,TGCGCCAGCAGCTTTCGACAGGGGGCTTCTTCGAATTACTACTACGAGCAGTACTTC
TRBD2,TRBV19,TRBJ2-7,CASSIFWLAGGLWEQYF,TGTGCCAGTAGTATATTCTGGCTAGCGGGGGGGCTGTGGGAGCAGTACTTC
.,TRBV6-5,TRBJ1-6,CASKRGSNSPLHF,TGTGCCAGCAAAAGGGGGTCCAATTCACCCCTCCACTTT
TRBD1,TRBV7-2,TRBJ1-5,CASSLVDRAKPQHF,TGTGCCAGCAGCTTAGTGGACAGGGCGAAGCCCCAGCATTTT
.,TRBV5-4,TRBJ2-7,CASSLGHAYEQYF,TGTGCCAGCAGCTTGGGGCACGCCTACGAGCAGTACTTC
TRBD1,TRBV25-1,TRBJ2-3,CASNPDRGSDTQYF,TGTGCCAGCAACCCAGACAGGGGATCAGATACGCAGTATTTT
TRBD1,TRBV18,TRBJ2-7,CASSPLPGQGFHEQYF,TGTGCCAGCTCACCCCTCCCGGGACAGGGGTTCCACGAGCAGTACTTC
TRBD1,TRBV4-1,TRBJ2-2,CASSLTGTGGTGELFF,TGCGCCAGCAGCCTCACCGGGACAGGGGGCACCGGGGAGCTGTTTTTT
TRBD1,TRBV5-1,TRBJ1-2,CASSLEGARGYGYTF,TGCGCCAGCAGCTTGGAGGGGGCGCGGGGCTATGGCTACACCTTC
TRBD2,TRBV7-2,TRBJ2-7,CASSLVTSVSYEQYF,TGTGCCAGCAGCTTAGTTACTAGCGTTTCCTACGAGCAGTACTTC
.,TRBV7-9,TRBJ1-1,CASSHGGAWGTEAFF,TGTGCCAGCAGCCACGGAGGGGCCTGGGGTACTGAAGCTTTCTTT
.,TRBV10-1,TRBJ1-6,CARAPDRLHSPLHF,TGCGCCAGGGCCCCCGACAGGCTTCATTCACCCCTCCACTTT
TRBD2,TRBV9,TRBJ2-3,CASSVTSGETGDTQYF,TGTGCCAGCAGCGTGACTAGCGGGGAAACGGGAGATACGCAGTATTTT
.,TRBV7-8,TRBJ2-1,CASSLYSAQEQFF,TGTGCCAGCAGCTTATATAGCGCCCAAGAGCAGTTCTTC
TRBD1,TRBV5-1,TRBJ1-1,CASSGPGQGATEAFF,TGCGCCAGCAGCGGACCGGGACAGGGGGCCACTGAAGCTTTCTTT
.,TRBV29-1,TRBJ1-1,CSVQASNTEAFF,TGCAGCGTACAGGCGTCGAACACTGAAGCTTTCTTT
.,TRBV7-2,TRBJ1-1,CASNKQRNTEAFF,TGTGCCAGCAACAAACAGAGAAACACTGAAGCTTTCTTT
.,TRBV6-1,TRBJ1-2,CASSNSYGYTF,TGTGCCAGCAGTAACAGCTATGGCTACACCTTC
.,TRBV28,TRBJ2-2,CASSFSRGTTGELFF,TGTGCCAGCAGTTTTTCTCGGGGTACGACCGGGGAGCTGTTTTTT
.,TRBV7-6,TRBJ1-6,CASSLGRGNSPLHF,TGTGCCAGCAGCCTCGGAAGGGGGAATTCACCCCTCCACTTT
TRBD2,TRBV7-2,TRBJ2-3,CASSQRTSGGTDTQYF,TGTGCCAGCAGCCAAAGGACTAGCGGGGGCACAGATACGCAGTATTTT
TRBD1,TRBV9,TRBJ2-1,CASSPNTITGAHEQFF,TGTGCCAGCAGCCCCAATACTATAACAGGGGCACATGAGCAGTTCTTC
TRBD2,TRBV7-8,TRBJ2-7,CASSFAGEAYEQYF,TGTGCCAGCAGCTTTGCGGGGGAGGCCTACGAGCAGTACTTC
TRBD1,TRBV18,TRBJ1-2,CASSVYRGGNYGYTF,TGTGCCAGCTCAGTCTACAGGGGAGGAAACTATGGCTACACCTTC
TRBD1,TRBV11-2,TRBJ1-2,CASSSSLGQGSYGYTF,TGTGCCAGCAGCTCCAGTCTGGGACAGGGTAGCTATGGCTACACCTTC
TRBD2,TRBV4-1,TRBJ2-3,CASSRYSGTSGGEEQYF,TGCGCCAGCAGTCGCTATTCCGGGACTAGCGGGGGGGAGGAGCAGTATTTT
.,TRBV28,TRBJ1-5,CASSSPWGGGNQPQHF,TGTGCCAGCAGTTCCCCCTGGGGAGGGGGCAATCAGCCCCAGCATTTT
.,TRBV9,TRBJ2-2,CASSDPLGINTGELFF,TGTGCCAGCAGCGACCCGTTGGGCATAAACACCGGGGAGCTGTTTTTT
.,TRBV5-8,TRBJ2-3,CASSIRLRSSTDTQYF,TGTGCCAGCAGCATTCGACTTCGATCTAGCACAGATACGCAGTATTTT